This is a list of T cell receptor beta chains from one sample in a study of regulatory T cells in long-lasting Graves disease. MiXCR, applied by TCRdb to the multiplex PCR reads, yields one record per CDR3 protein. The profile shows about 560,000 distinct CDR3 sequences, about 16% of them singletons. The same sample was also used in a study of T cells in Graves' hyperthyroidism and ophthalmopathy.

This sample comprised peripheral blood mononuclear cells (PBMCs), obtained at new diagnosis, from a patient treated with antithyroid drugs. These TCRs come from a man aged 18 to 29 with Graves disease. Both conserved end residues are part of each CDR3. The order of the fields is D gene, J gene, clone size, V gene, CDR3 DNA, CDR3 protein. A D gene is named only where the DNA matches it firmly. Rows give clone size only sometimes, using once, few, many, or a class for an expanded clone.

-	TRBJ1-2	-	TRBV7-8	TGTGCCAGCAGCTTAGGACGGAGCTATGGCTACACCTTC	CASSLGRSYGYTF
TRBD1	TRBJ2-7	-	TRBV30	TGTGCCTGGTTTAAGACCGGGACAGTCCCCTACGAGCAGTACTTC	CAWFKTGTVPYEQYF
-	TRBJ2-2	-	TRBV29-1	TGCAGCGTCCTCGGGACCGGGGAGCTGTTTTTT	CSVLGTGELFF
-	TRBJ2-1	-	TRBV10-3	TGTGCCATCAGGACTTACGAGGCTTACAATGAGCAGTTCTTC	CAIRTYEAYNEQFF
-	TRBJ2-1	many	TRBV20-1	TGCAGTGCCCTGAAGGCGGGATTGCAAAGTAATGAGCAGTTCTTC	CSALKAGLQSNEQFF
-	TRBJ2-2	-	TRBV11-2	TGTGCCAGCAGGCATAGCGGAACCGGGGAGCTGTTTTTT	CASRHSGTGELFF
-	TRBJ2-7	many	TRBV18	TGTGCCAGCTCACCCGGCTTCCACGAGCAGTACTTC	CASSPGFHEQYF
TRBD1	TRBJ2-1	-	TRBV5-1	TGCGCCAGCAGCTTGAGGGGGACAGGGGGCCCCCCGAATGAGCAGTTCTTC	CASSLRGTGGPPNEQFF
TRBD1	TRBJ2-7	many	TRBV7-2	TGTGCCAGCAGCGGACAGGTGTCCTACGAGCAGTACTTC	CASSGQVSYEQYF
-	TRBJ1-2	many	TRBV30	TGTGCCTGGAGTGTTTACGGAGACAGTCTAGCCTTC	CAWSVYGDSLAF
-	TRBJ2-3	few	TRBV5-1	TGCGCCAGCAGCTTGTCAGGGTTTGCCACAGATACGCAGTATTTT	CASSLSGFATDTQYF
-	TRBJ2-1	few	TRBV12-3/TRBV12-4	TGTGCCAGCTCTCACGCCGGGAATGAGCAGTTCTTC	CASSHAGNEQFF
-	TRBJ1-5	many	TRBV5-1	TGTGCCAGCAGCCCCAGTGGTCAGCCCCAGCATTTT	CASSPSGQPQHF
TRBD2	TRBJ2-7	few	TRBV5-4	TGTGCCAGCAGCCAAGGGGGCGGGAGGGCCCACTTC	CASSQGGGRAHF
-	TRBJ1-6	-	TRBV9	TGTGCCAGCAGCGTAGCTGGAGGGGCGGGGTCAACCCTCCACTTT	CASSVAGGAGSTLHF
TRBD2	TRBJ2-7	few	TRBV29-1	TGCAGCGCTCGGGACTATGATTACGAGCAGTACTTC	CSARDYDYEQYF
-	TRBJ2-1	many	TRBV28	TGTGCCAGCAGTACCCCCGTGGGTTGGGGGTTCTTC	CASSTPVGWGFF
TRBD2	TRBJ2-3	many	TRBV6-1	TGTGCCAGCAGTGAAGCCGGGACTAGCGGGAGAGGTACGCAGTATTTT	CASSEAGTSGRGTQYF
-	TRBJ2-2	many	TRBV11-2	TGTGCCAGCTCGAGGGGATACACCGGGGAGCTGTTTTTT	CASSRGYTGELFF
TRBD1	TRBJ1-5	many	TRBV20-1	TGCAGTGCTACGGACAGGGGGAGCAATCAGCCCCAGCATTTT	CSATDRGSNQPQHF
-	TRBJ1-2	-	TRBV30	TGTGCCTGGATTTCCTCCACCCGGGTTGTCTACACCTTC	CAWISSTRVVYTF
-	TRBJ1-1	many	TRBV20-1	TGCAGTGCTAGCGATTTCACCCGGAACACTGAAGCTTTCTTT	CSASDFTRNTEAFF
-	TRBJ2-2	few	TRBV9	TGTGCCAGCAGCGCCGGACGGATGAAGACCGGGGAGCTGTTTTTT	CASSAGRMKTGELFF
-	TRBJ2-7	many	TRBV5-1	TGCGCCAGCAGCTTGGATATCACGGCCCGGGGCGAGCAGTACTTC	CASSLDITARGEQYF
-	TRBJ2-7	many	TRBV28	TGTGCCAGCAGCCCCTGGGGCCAGCGGTACGAGCAGTACTTC	CASSPWGQRYEQYF
-	TRBJ2-1	few	TRBV6-1	TGTGCCAGCAGCCGAACCCACAGGGAGGGGAATGATAGGGTCTTC	CASSRTHREGNDRVF
TRBD2	TRBJ2-3	-	TRBV20-1	TGCAGTGCTAGAGATCGAATAGCGGGATTCCATACGCAGTATTTT	CSARDRIAGFHTQYF
-	TRBJ2-1	many	TRBV29-1	TGCAGCGTTGAACGGGGCTACTTCAATGAGCAGTTCTTC	CSVERGYFNEQFF
TRBD2	TRBJ2-1	many	TRBV29-1	TGCAGCGGCCAAAAGATTAGCGGGACCAGCTCCTACAATGAGCAGTTCTTC	CSGQKISGTSSYNEQFF
-	TRBJ2-5	few	TRBV7-9	TGTGCCAGCAGCTTAAGCCTTGCCAAAGAGACCCAGTACTTC	CASSLSLAKETQYF
-	TRBJ2-7	many	TRBV28	TGTGCCAGCAGTTTATTTTTCAGGTCCTACGAGCAGTACTTC	CASSLFFRSYEQYF
TRBD2	TRBJ2-1	few	TRBV5-1	TGCGCCAGCAGCGGCGGGACTAGTTCCAATGAGCAGTTCTTC	CASSGGTSSNEQFF
-	TRBJ1-2	many	TRBV28	TGTGCCAGCAGTCCCGGGACACCTAACTATGGCTACACCTTC	CASSPGTPNYGYTF
TRBD2	TRBJ2-7	-	TRBV7-9	TGTGCCAGCAGCCCACAGACTAGCGGGTCTACCTACGAGCAGTACTTC	CASSPQTSGSTYEQYF
-	TRBJ1-2	few	TRBV5-1	TGCGCCAGCAGCTTGAGTTCACACGGGGTCCTCTATGGCTACACCTTC	CASSLSSHGVLYGYTF
-	TRBJ2-5	-	TRBV13	TGTGCCAGCAGCTTAACAGGATCGACCCAGTACTTC	CASSLTGSTQYF
-	TRBJ2-7	many	TRBV5-1	TGCGCCAGCAGCCGAAGGGACAGCGGGGGCTCCTACGAGCAGTACTTC	CASSRRDSGGSYEQYF
TRBD2	TRBJ2-7	few	TRBV7-2	TGTGTCAGCAGCCGGACAATGGGAGGGACCTTCTCCTACGAGCAGTACTTC	CVSSRTMGGTFSYEQYF
-	TRBJ2-3	many	TRBV2	TGTGCCAGCAGGGAACTAGTCGCCCAATTGTATACGCAGTATTTT	CASRELVAQLYTQYF
TRBD1	TRBJ1-5	many	TRBV12-3/TRBV12-4	TGTGCCAGCACCCTGGGACAGTCATTTAGCAATCAGCCCCAGCATTTT	CASTLGQSFSNQPQHF
-	TRBJ1-1	few	TRBV19	TGTGCCAGTAGTAGACCCTCGAGATACATGAACACTGAAGCTTTCTTT	CASSRPSRYMNTEAFF
TRBD1	TRBJ1-1	-	TRBV7-8	TGTGCCAGCAGCTCTCAGGGGGGAATGAACACTGAAGCTTTCTTT	CASSSQGGMNTEAFF
-	TRBJ2-1	-	TRBV9	TGTGCCAGCAGCGTATCGGCTATCACCAATGAGCAGTTCTTC	CASSVSAITNEQFF
-	TRBJ2-7	few	TRBV30	TGTGCCTGGAGTGTGGGTCCCCGGTCCGAGCAGTACTTC	CAWSVGPRSEQYF
-	TRBJ2-7	many	TRBV20-1	TGCAGTGCTAGAGAGGTGGGAGGACGTTACGAGCAGTACTTC	CSAREVGGRYEQYF
-	TRBJ2-2	many	TRBV9	TGTGCCAGCGGAAGAAGCGGGCAGAACACCGGGGAGCTGTTTTTT	CASGRSGQNTGELFF
-	TRBJ2-7	few	TRBV3-1	TGTGCCAGCAGCCAAAATTCGAGAGGGGCCTACGAGCAGTACTTC	CASSQNSRGAYEQYF